The 19 T cell receptor beta chains given below trace back to one sample, sequenced in a study of cytomegalovirus exposure and HLA in healthy donors (dated by TCRdb to about 2017). The library was produced with the immunoSEQ multiplex PCR assay. Imported from immuneACCESS, the table was reduced by TCRdb to in-frame sequences with V and J called. These copies leave out some clones; in studies compared against another copy, an unresolved V gene accounts for under half, and the cause of the remainder is not known. Counted in this sample were approximately 160,000 clones; about 89% of them appeared once. The leading ten clones occupy more than 2.5% of the sample. The sample consisted of PBMCs. All receptors derive from a woman aged 18 to 35 in good health and CMV-seropositive.

This chain uses TRBV25-1 with TRBJ2-1, with TRBD1 matching over 9 bases. The J segment lost 9 bases and the V segment lost 7 bases, leaving 13 bases of the junction unmatched. From germline, CDR1 is MGHDK and CDR2 SYGVNS. The CDR3 sequence is 15 residues long. CDR3 coding DNA: TGTGCCAGCATCCCCGGGACAGGGTTGAGCGGTGAGCAGTTCTTC. Its translation: CASIPGTGLSGEQFF.

The chain carries TRBV5-8 and TRBJ1-1, with 8 positions matching TRBD1. Losses at the gene ends were 5 bases for V and 4 bases for J; bases not matched to a gene: 4. This CDR3 is built from 13 residues. CDR1 and CDR2 from the germline V gene are SGHTS and YDEGEE. CDR3 sequence (DNA): TGTGCCAGCAGACTAGACAGGGGCACTGAAGCTTTCTTT. Protein: CASRLDRGTEAFF.

The chain couples TRBV5-1 to TRBJ2-5; 11 bases align to TRBD1. Germline CDR1 SGHRS, CDR2 YFSETQ. The CDR3 totals 15 residues. J gave up 4 bases and V 3 bases, and 5 bases lay outside the gene matches. The CDR3 here is CASSSSGTGGETQYF. The CDR3 region has the DNA TGCGCCAGCAGCTCCTCCGGGACAGGGGGAGAGACCCAGTACTTC.

This chain links TRBV4-3 with TRBJ2-3; TRBD2 might be the D (6 bases). The CDR3 contains 16 residues. Germline-derived CDR1 and CDR2 are LGHNA and YSLEER. The V end lost 1 base, the J end lost 4 bases, and 15 bases lay between the germline ends. The DNA for the CDR3 is TGCGCCAGCAGCCAAGGGACTATCTACGGGCCAGATACGCAGTATTTT. It yields the protein CASSQGTIYGPDTQYF.

This chain joins TRBV29-1 and TRBJ2-1; TRBD2 matches 10 bases. The CDR3 is 15 residues long. V lost 0 bases and J lost 9; bases outside the gene matches: 8. From germline, CDR1 is SQVTM and CDR2 ANQGSEA. CDR3 sequence: CSVEDMASGSTEQFF. The CDR3 DNA follows: TGCAGCGTTGAAGATATGGCTAGCGGGAGTACTGAGCAGTTCTTC.

The V call is TRBV5-6, the J call TRBJ2-3; possible D gene TRBD1, 6 bases. The CDR3 length is 14 residues. V dropped 5 bases and J dropped 0 bases, with 10 bases sitting between them. Germline V CDR1 and CDR2: SGHDT, YYEEEE. CDR3 nucleotides: TGTGCCAGCAGAATACAGGGAAGCACAGATACGCAGTATTTT. The encoded protein is CASRIQGSTDTQYF.

The chain employs TRBV7-3 and TRBJ2-7, with 11 nucleotides matching TRBD1. Germline V lookup: CDR1 SGHTA, CDR2 FQGTGA. This CDR3 spans 13 amino acids. Trimming took 4 bases from V and 5 from J; bases not matched to a gene: 1. CDR3 sequence reads: CASSSGQGDEQYF. The CDR3, as DNA: TGTGCCAGCAGCTCGGGACAGGGGGACGAGCAGTACTTC.

The rearrangement links TRBV5-1 to TRBJ2-7; the match to TRBD2 covers 9 bases. CDR1 is SGHRS, CDR2 YFSETQ, per germline. Trimming removed 2 bases from V and 4 bases from J; junction bases left unmatched: 7. The CDR3 spans 15 residues. The CDR3 region has the DNA TGCGCCAGCAGCTTCGGCGGGACTAGCAGATACGAGCAGTACTTC. Protein product: CASSFGGTSRYEQYF.

This clone was picked up many times. The genes are TRBV19 and TRBJ2-2, with TRBD1 matching 7 bases. This CDR3 has 16 residues. The germline V gene has CDR1 LNHDA and CDR2 SQIVND (reference sequence). Trimming removed 5 bases from V and 6 bases from J; junction bases left unmatched: 12. The CDR3 region has the DNA TGTGCCAGTAGTGCCGAAATGGACAGGCCCGCCGGGGAGCTGTTTTTT. Its protein is CASSAEMDRPAGELFF.

This clone was seen just once. V is TRBV2 and J is TRBJ2-1; 12 nucleotides match TRBD2. The germline V gene encodes CDR1 SNHLY and CDR2 FYNNEI. With V trimmed by 3 bases and J by 6 bases, 6 bases remained unmatched. This CDR3 is 16 amino acids long. The CDR3 sequence: CASSDQLAGGVNEQFF. In DNA form, the CDR3 reads TGTGCCAGCAGTGACCAACTAGCGGGAGGCGTCAATGAGCAGTTCTTC.

This sequence joins TRBV19 and TRBJ1-1, with TRBD1 identical over 7 bases. Germline loops: CDR1 LNHDA, CDR2 SQIVND (reference sequence). This CDR3 spans 15 amino acids. V lost 3 bases, J lost 2 bases, and 6 bases stayed unmatched. This CDR3 is CASSMIQGGNTEAFF. The CDR3 region has the DNA TGTGCCAGTAGTATGATCCAGGGGGGAAACACTGAAGCTTTCTTT.

The CDR3 protein is CAWNWFDSIAGELFF. The CDR3 DNA is TGTGCCTGGAACTGGTTCGACAGTATAGCCGGGGAGCTGTTTTTT. V usage is TRBV30 and J usage is TRBJ2-2; D may be TRBD1 (5 bases). Trimming took off 4 bases at V and 6 bases at J, with 18 bases between the two ends. The CDR3 is 15 amino acids. The V gene's germline CDR1 is GTSNPN and CDR2 SVGIG (reference sequence).

The chain recombines TRBV25-1 with TRBJ2-2, with a tentative D call TRBD1 (5 bases). Trimming took off 6 bases at V and 5 bases at J, with 10 bases between the two ends. In germline, CDR1 is MGHDK, CDR2 SYGVNS. CDR3 length: 13 amino acids. CDR3 nucleotides: TGTGCCAGCAGATGGGGCGCAACCGGGGAGCTGTTTTTT. Its translation is CASRWGATGELFF.

The rearrangement uses TRBV14 and TRBJ2-7, with a tentative D call TRBD1 (5 bases). From germline, CDR1 is SGHDN and CDR2 FVKESK. With 1 base removed from V and 1 base from J, the gap between germline ends came to 11 bases. This CDR3 spans 15 amino acids. The CDR3 coding sequence is TGTGCCAGCAGCCAAGGGGGCGGTGCGTCCTACGAGCAGTACTTC. Translating it yields CASSQGGGASYEQYF.

This clone has only one observation. V usage is TRBV5-1 and J usage is TRBJ2-1; 14 bases align to TRBD2. Germline CDR1 SGHRS, CDR2 YFSETQ. After removal of 3 bases from V and 2 bases from J, the junction contained 4 bases not matched to a gene. The CDR3 is 17 amino acids. CDR3 region: CASSSWTSGRTYNEQFF. DNA for the CDR3: TGCGCCAGCAGCTCCTGGACTAGCGGGAGGACCTACAATGAGCAGTTCTTC.

This rearrangement joins TRBV5-6 to TRBJ2-3; D is possibly TRBD2 (5 bases). The CDR3 has 13 amino acids. Trimming took off 0 bases at V and 7 bases at J, with 9 bases between the two ends. Germline V gene data show CDR1 as SGHDT and CDR2 as YYEEEE. CDR3 bases: TGTGCCAGCAGCTTGGTGGGGAGACATACGCAGTATTTT. This gives the protein CASSLVGRHTQYF.

This clone was seen a few times. The chain recombines TRBV6-6 with TRBJ1-5, with D uncertain. The CDR3 spans 14 residues. Germline CDR1 is MNHNY and CDR2 is SVGAGI (reference sequence). Trimming pared 6 bases from V and 1 base from J, leaving 10 bases between. The CDR3 nucleotides read TGTGCCAGCAGCTCGGGGTTGAGCAATCAGCCCCAGCATTTT. This gives the protein CASSSGLSNQPQHF.

V gene TRBV5-1 combines with J gene TRBJ1-2; TRBD1 aligns across 9 bases. Germline CDR1 is SGHRS and CDR2 is YFSETQ. The trim removed 2 bases at V and 12 bases at J, leaving 5 bases unmatched. This CDR3 comprises 12 residues. CDR3 in DNA: TGCGCCAGCAGCTTAAAGGGACAGGGTCACACCTTC. Protein product: CASSLKGQGHTF.

This chain joins TRBV18 and TRBJ1-2; 9 bases fit TRBD1. V lost 2 bases and J lost 6; bases outside the gene matches: 1. CDR1 is KGHSH, CDR2 LQKENI, per germline. The CDR3 runs 13 residues. CDR3 sequence reads: CASSPDRGNGYTF. DNA for the CDR3: TGTGCCAGCTCACCAGACAGGGGGAATGGCTACACCTTC.